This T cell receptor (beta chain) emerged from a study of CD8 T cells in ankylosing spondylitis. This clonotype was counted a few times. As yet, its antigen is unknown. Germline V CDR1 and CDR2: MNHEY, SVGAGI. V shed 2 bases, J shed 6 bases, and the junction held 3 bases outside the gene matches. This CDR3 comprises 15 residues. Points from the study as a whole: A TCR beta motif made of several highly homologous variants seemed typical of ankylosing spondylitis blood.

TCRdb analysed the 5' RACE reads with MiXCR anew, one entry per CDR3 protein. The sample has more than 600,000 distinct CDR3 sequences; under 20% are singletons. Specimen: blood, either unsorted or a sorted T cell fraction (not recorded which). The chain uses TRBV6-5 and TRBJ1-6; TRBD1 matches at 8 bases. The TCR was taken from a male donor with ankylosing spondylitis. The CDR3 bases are TGTGCCAGCAGTTACCAGGGGGCGGTTAATTCACCCCTCCACTTT. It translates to CASSYQGAVNSPLHF.